Following are 17 T cell receptor beta chains from one sample sequenced in a study of blood T cell repertoires in COVID-19. Data came from immunoSEQ multiplex PCR; TCRdb stores just in-frame clones and leaves some out. The table shows about 240,000 clones, with approximately 78% occurring only once. Material: peripheral blood. Receptors were obtained from a woman aged 60-75 years with active or convalescent COVID-19.

This clone has just one count. The chain carries TRBV5-1 and TRBJ1-3; D ambiguous. Per germline, CDR1 SGHRS and CDR2 YFSETQ. This CDR3 has 17 amino acids. Trimming removed 4 bases from V and 0 bases from J, with 17 bases in between. The CDR3 DNA reads as TGCGCCAGCAGCCACGGAGGGCCGACGCTCTCTGGAAACACCATATATTTT. Translating it yields CASSHGGPTLSGNTIYF.

V is TRBV19 and J is TRBJ2-1; 13 nucleotides line up with TRBD2. Per the germline V gene, CDR1 is LNHDA and CDR2 is SQIVND (reference sequence). V lost 9 bases, J lost 7 bases, and 6 bases stayed unmatched. This CDR3 region has 14 residues. The CDR3 protein is CARPLAGGPNEQFF. The CDR3 DNA reads as TGTGCCAGACCACTAGCGGGGGGGCCTAATGAGCAGTTCTTC.

This clone was detected once. The chain joins TRBV11-2 to TRBJ1-2; 9 bases are a match to TRBD1. Germline lookup yields CDR1 SGHAT and CDR2 FQNNGV. V was pared by 5 bases and J by 6 bases, with 4 bases of the junction left unmatched. This CDR3 contains 13 residues. The CDR3 sequence is CASSRQGDDGYTF. CDR3 sequence (DNA): TGTGCCAGCAGCCGACAGGGGGATGATGGCTACACCTTC.

The chain links TRBV5-1 to TRBJ2-7, with TRBD1 as a possible D gene (6 bases). V lost 1 base and J lost 2, with 13 bases in between. Germline assignment: CDR1 SGHRS and CDR2 YFSETQ. This CDR3 spans 15 amino acids. As DNA, the CDR3 is TGCGCCAGCAGCTTGACCAAGGGGGTTACCTACGAGCAGTACTTC. Encoded protein: CASSLTKGVTYEQYF.

The V call is TRBV30, the J call TRBJ1-1; perhaps TRBD1 as D (5 bases). Germline CDR1 is GTSNPN and CDR2 is SVGIG (reference sequence). The CDR3 runs 14 residues. V was shortened by 3 bases and J by 11 bases, with 22 bases between the two germline ends. The CDR3 DNA sequence: TGTGCCTGGAGGCCCCCGGGACTTCAAACGGAGGCTTTCTTT. Translation: CAWRPPGLQTEAFF.

The chain links TRBV5-1 to TRBJ1-4, with 8 positions matching TRBD1. Per the germline V gene, CDR1 is SGHRS and CDR2 is YFSETQ. CDR3 length: 15 amino acids. With V trimmed by 4 bases and J by 8 bases, 10 bases remained unmatched. The DNA of the CDR3 is TGCGCCAGCAGCAACCGGGACAGGTTTGGGGAAAAACTGTTTTTT. Translation gives CASSNRDRFGEKLFF. Combining the CDR3 with reference TRBV5-1 and TRBJ1-4 gives the whole variable domain KAGVTQTPRYLIKTRGQQVTLSCSPISGHRSVSWYQQTPGQGLQFLFEYFSETQRNKGNFPGRFSGRQFSNSRSEMNVSTLELGDSALYLCASSNRDRFGEKLFFGSGTQLSVL.

The chain has TRBV30 and TRBJ1-1; 9 bases fit TRBD1. CDR3 length equals 13 residues. Germline CDR1 GTSNPN, CDR2 SVGIG (reference sequence). V dropped 4 bases and J dropped 7; count of bases not matched to a gene: 7. CDR3: CAWTGTGRDEAFF. DNA for the CDR3: TGTGCCTGGACCGGGACAGGGAGGGATGAAGCTTTCTTT.

The rearrangement links TRBV30 to TRBJ2-5, with 10 bases lining up with TRBD2. The germline V gene has CDR1 GTSNPN and CDR2 SVGIG (reference sequence). V shed 3 bases and J 5 bases; nucleotides not matched to a gene: 9. The CDR3 has 15 residues. For the CDR3, the DNA is TGTGCCTGGAGGCGATCTAGCGGGGGTACGGAGACCCAGTACTTC. This codes for CAWRRSSGGTETQYF.

Here the CDR3 reads CASSLEPVRNSNQPQHF. The DNA for the CDR3 is TGCGCCAGCAGCTTGGAACCTGTGCGTAATAGCAATCAGCCCCAGCATTTT. The rearrangement uses TRBV5-1 and TRBJ1-5; no firm D call. The germline V gene has CDR1 SGHRS and CDR2 YFSETQ. The CDR3 is made up of 17 amino acids. V gave up 0 bases and J gave up 0 bases, with 13 bases separating them.

The chain combines TRBV29-1 with TRBJ2-1; 9 bases are shared with TRBD2. Trimming cost V 7 bases and J 9 bases; bases outside gene matches: 13. There are 14 residues in the CDR3. The germline CDR1 and CDR2 sequences are SQVTM and ANQGSEA. The CDR3 loop is CSADAGGLLGEQFF. CDR3 DNA: TGCAGCGCCGACGCGGGGGGGCTTTTAGGTGAGCAGTTCTTC.

V and J are TRBV2 and TRBJ2-7; D possibly corresponds to TRBD1 (5 bases). The CDR3 runs 14 residues. Trimming shortened V by 8 bases and J by 2 bases, and 16 bases separated the two germline ends. Germline lookup yields CDR1 SNHLY and CDR2 FYNNEI. The CDR3 loop is CASAGQGMTYEQYF. The CDR3 nucleotides are TGTGCCAGCGCCGGGCAGGGTATGACCTACGAGCAGTACTTC.

This chain connects TRBV6-6 to TRBJ1-5, with 10 bases fitting TRBD1. The V gene's germline CDR1 is MNHNY and CDR2 SVGAGI (reference sequence). The V gene end was trimmed by 6 bases and the J gene end by 6 bases; junction bases not matched to a gene: 14. This CDR3 spans 17 amino acids. DNA of the CDR3: TGTGCCAGCAGCACATTCCGGGACAGGGGTCTGGGTCAGCCCCAGCATTTT. It yields the protein CASSTFRDRGLGQPQHF.

The chain has TRBV7-2 and TRBJ2-5; 7 bases are shared with TRBD2. The CDR3 length is 14 residues. The junction had 4 bases not matched to a gene; V was cut back by 4 bases and J by 2 bases. Germline lookup yields CDR1 SGHTA and CDR2 FQGNSA. CDR3 amino acids: CASSSLAVQETQYF. In DNA, the CDR3 is TGTGCCAGCAGCTCGCTAGCGGTTCAAGAGACCCAGTACTTC.

V is TRBV21-1 and J is TRBJ1-6; the table's TRBD1 call for D was not verified on the DNA. TRBV21-1 is listed as a pseudogene. The CDR3 has 23 amino acids. The CDR3 region is CASRKRGVAGQSPLSSYNSPLHF. As DNA, the CDR3 is TGTGCCAGCAGAAAAAGGGGAGTGGCGGGACAGTCACCCCTTAGCTCCTATAATTCACCCCTCCACTTT.

J is TRBJ2-5 and V is TRBV7-6; D is perhaps TRBD1 (5 bases). This CDR3 has 16 amino acids. From germline, CDR1 is SGHVS and CDR2 FNYEAQ. Trimming took 2 bases from V and 3 from J, leaving 16 bases between them. The CDR3 coding sequence is TGTGCCAGCAGCTTAAGCTCGTCCGGCAGGGAAGAGACCCAGTACTTC. Amino acids: CASSLSSSGREETQYF.

The chain is built from TRBV5-1 and TRBJ1-2; D may be TRBD1 (6 bases). The CDR3 is made up of 13 amino acids. Germline V CDR1 and CDR2: SGHRS, YFSETQ. The ends were cut back, 3 bases at V and 6 bases at J, with 12 bases in the middle. As DNA, the CDR3 is TGCGCCAGCAGCTGGGGGGGCAAGAATGGCTACACCTTC. The encoded protein is CASSWGGKNGYTF.

The chain is built from TRBV19 and TRBJ1-2; D perhaps matches TRBD1 (5 bases). Germline CDR1 reads LNHDA; CDR2 reads SQIVND (reference sequence). The CDR3 length is 15 residues. V lost 0 bases, J lost 7 bases, and 15 bases lay in between. The CDR3 region is CASSIDAGSGGGYTF. For the CDR3, the DNA is TGTGCCAGTAGTATAGATGCCGGGTCCGGGGGTGGCTACACCTTC.